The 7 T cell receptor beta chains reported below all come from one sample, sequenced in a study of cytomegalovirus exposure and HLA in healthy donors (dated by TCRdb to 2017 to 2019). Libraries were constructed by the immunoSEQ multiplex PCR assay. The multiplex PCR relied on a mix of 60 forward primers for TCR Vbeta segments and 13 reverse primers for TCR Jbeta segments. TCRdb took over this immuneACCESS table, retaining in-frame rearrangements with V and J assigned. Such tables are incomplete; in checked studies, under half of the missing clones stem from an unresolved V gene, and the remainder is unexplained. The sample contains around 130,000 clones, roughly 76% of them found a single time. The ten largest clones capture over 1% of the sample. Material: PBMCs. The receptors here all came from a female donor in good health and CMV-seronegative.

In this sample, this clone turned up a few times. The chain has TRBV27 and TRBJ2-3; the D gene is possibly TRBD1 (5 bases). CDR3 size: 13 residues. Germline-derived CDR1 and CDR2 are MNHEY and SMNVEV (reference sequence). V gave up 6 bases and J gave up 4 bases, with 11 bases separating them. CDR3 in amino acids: CASRGLPADTQYF. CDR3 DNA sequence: TGTGCCAGCAGGGGGCTCCCGGCAGATACGCAGTATTTT.

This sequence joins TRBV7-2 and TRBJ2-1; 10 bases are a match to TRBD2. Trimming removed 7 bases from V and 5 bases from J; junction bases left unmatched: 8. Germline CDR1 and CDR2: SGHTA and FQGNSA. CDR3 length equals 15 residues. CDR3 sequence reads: CASKALAGGHNEQFF. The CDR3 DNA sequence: TGTGCCAGCAAAGCATTAGCGGGAGGCCACAATGAGCAGTTCTTC.

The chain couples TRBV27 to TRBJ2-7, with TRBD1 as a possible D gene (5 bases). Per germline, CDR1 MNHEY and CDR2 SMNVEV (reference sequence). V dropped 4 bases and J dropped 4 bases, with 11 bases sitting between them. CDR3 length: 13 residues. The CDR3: CASSSTAPYEQYF. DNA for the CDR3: TGTGCCAGCAGTTCGACAGCCCCGTACGAGCAGTACTTC.

This CDR3 reads CAWKEAYEQYF. As DNA, the CDR3 is TGTGCCTGGAAAGAGGCCTACGAGCAGTACTTC. This rearrangement joins TRBV30 to TRBJ2-7, with D hard to call. The CDR3 is 11 residues long. Germline V gene lookup returns CDR1 GTSNPN and CDR2 SVGIG (reference sequence). Trimming took 4 bases from V and 2 from J, leaving 6 bases between them.

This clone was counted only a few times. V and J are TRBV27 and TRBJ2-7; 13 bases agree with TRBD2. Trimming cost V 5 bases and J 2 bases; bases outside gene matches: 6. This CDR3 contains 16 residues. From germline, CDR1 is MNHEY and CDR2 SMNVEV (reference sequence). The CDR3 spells CASSAGLAGVTYEQYF. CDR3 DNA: TGTGCCAGCAGTGCCGGACTAGCGGGAGTTACCTACGAGCAGTACTTC.

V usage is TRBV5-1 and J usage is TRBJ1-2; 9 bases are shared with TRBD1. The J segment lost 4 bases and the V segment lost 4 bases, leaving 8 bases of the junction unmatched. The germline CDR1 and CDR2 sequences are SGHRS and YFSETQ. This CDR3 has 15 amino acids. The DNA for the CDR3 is TGCGCCAGCAGCGAGGGACAGGGAGGTAGCTATGGCTACACCTTC. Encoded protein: CASSEGQGGSYGYTF.

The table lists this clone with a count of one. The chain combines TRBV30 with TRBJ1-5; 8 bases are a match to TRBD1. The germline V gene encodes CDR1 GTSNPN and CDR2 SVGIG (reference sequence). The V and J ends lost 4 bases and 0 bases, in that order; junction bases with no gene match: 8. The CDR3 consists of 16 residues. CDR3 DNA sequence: TGTGCCTGGAATCAGGGGGCAGGGGGTAGCAATCAGCCCCAGCATTTT. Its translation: CAWNQGAGGSNQPQHF.